Included here is one T cell receptor (beta chain) sequence, with context. The data were obtained in a study of blood T cell repertoires in COVID-19. Study-level background: The study drew acute and convalescent COVID-19 samples from the United States, Italy and Spain. The cDNA or gDNA used as material had been derived from T cells, B-cell-depleted T cells, or PBMCs.

Method: immunoSEQ multiplex PCR; TCRdb's copy keeps in-frame clones and lacks some. The data show 220,000 or so clones, around 80% seen once. Germline CDR1 and CDR2: SGHRS and YFSETQ. V lost 0 bases to trimming and J lost 7 bases; unmatched junction nucleotides: 10. This CDR3 contains 16 residues. Sequenced input: peripheral blood. V gene TRBV5-1 combines with J gene TRBJ1-2, with 9 bases identical to TRBD1. This TCR was sampled from a woman aged 55-70 years who had recovered from COVID-19. The CDR3 loop reads CASSLDTTGGRVGYTF. As DNA, the CDR3 is TGCGCCAGCAGCTTGGATACGACAGGGGGGCGGGTTGGCTACACCTTC.